What follows is one T cell receptor beta chain and its context. The data were taken from a study of T-cell memory formation after mild COVID-19. There are 14 residues in the CDR3. Germline V CDR1 and CDR2: KGHSH, LQKENI. The V gene lost 2 bases and the J gene lost 6 bases, with 10 bases spanning the gap. TCRdb independently ran MiXCR on the 5' RACE reads; one entry per CDR3 protein. This sample has fewer than 50,000 distinct CDR3 sequences, with 12% found just once. The sequenced sample consisted of PBMCs or a T cell subset sorted from them (not recorded which). This chain joins TRBV18 and TRBJ1-4; D is perhaps TRBD1 (5 bases). The receptor was isolated from a man aged 18 to 35 who had mild COVID-19 (a few samples of this study predate the infection). Cell type and time point are not known. For the CDR3, the DNA is TGTGCCAGCTCACCATCGTTGACAGATGAAAAACTGTTTTTT. It translates to CASSPSLTDEKLFF.